This T cell receptor (beta chain) was recovered during a study of blood T cell repertoires in COVID-19. About the study: Researchers got acute and convalescent COVID-19 samples from the United States, Italy and Spain. The cDNA or gDNA used as material had been derived from T cells, B-cell-depleted T cells, or PBMCs.

The V end was cut by 0 bases, the J end by 3 bases, with 12 bases between. The CDR3 extends over 15 amino acids. CDR1 and CDR2 (germline): SGHNT, YYREEE (reference sequence). As originally analysed: Scientists estimated how many nucleated cells there were by amplifying reference gene primers. Only in-frame clones appear in the TCRdb table, and some are missing; sequencing was by immunoSEQ multiplex PCR. Clone size and the V and J calls come from that table; the DNA yielded D and trimming. The table includes about 42,000 clones, about 80% detected once. The TCR originated in a man between 70 and 80 years old with active or convalescent COVID-19. The chain has TRBV5-4 and TRBJ1-1; TRBD1 is a possible D gene (5 bases). The sample comprised peripheral blood. For the CDR3, the DNA is TGTGCCAGCAGCTTGGAAACCGGAGGGGACACTGAAGCTTTCTTT. Translating gives CASSLETGGDTEAFF.